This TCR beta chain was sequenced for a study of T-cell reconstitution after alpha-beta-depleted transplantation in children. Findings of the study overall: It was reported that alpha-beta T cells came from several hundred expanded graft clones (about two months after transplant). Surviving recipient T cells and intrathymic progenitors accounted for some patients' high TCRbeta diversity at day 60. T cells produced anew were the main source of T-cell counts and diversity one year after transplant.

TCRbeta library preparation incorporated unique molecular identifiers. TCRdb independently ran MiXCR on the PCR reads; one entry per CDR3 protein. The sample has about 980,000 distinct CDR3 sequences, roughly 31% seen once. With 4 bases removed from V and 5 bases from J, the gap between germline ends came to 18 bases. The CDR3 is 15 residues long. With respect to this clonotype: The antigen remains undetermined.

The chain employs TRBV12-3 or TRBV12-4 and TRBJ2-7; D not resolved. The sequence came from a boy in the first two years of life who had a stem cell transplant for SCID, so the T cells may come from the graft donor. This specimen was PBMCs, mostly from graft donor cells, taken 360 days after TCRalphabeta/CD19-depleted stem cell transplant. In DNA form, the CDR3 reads TGTGCCAGCAGTTCCCACCAATCCCTTCGGGACGAGCAGTACTTC. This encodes CASSSHQSLRDEQYF.